Following are 20 T cell receptor beta chains from one sample sequenced in a study of OX40 agonist ivuxolimab in advanced cancers. Clones were sequenced by immunoSEQ multiplex PCR, and TCRdb holds only the in-frame ones, with some missing. The sample records about 54,000 clones, around 90% being singletons. The specimen was CD4+ or CD8+ T cells sorted from blood, collected in a trial of the OX40 agonist ivuxolimab. These receptors all come from an adult with an advanced solid tumor such as melanoma, head and neck, liver or kidney cancer.

The V call is TRBV27, the J call TRBJ2-5, with 8 bases matching TRBD1. After removal of 2 bases from V and 4 bases from J, the junction contained 12 bases not matched to a gene. The CDR3 loop spans 17 amino acids. Germline-derived CDR1 and CDR2 are MNHEY and SMNVEV (reference sequence). The CDR3 sequence: CASSLLFDRGAPETQYF. CDR3 DNA sequence: TGTGCCAGCAGTTTACTCTTCGACAGGGGCGCCCCAGAGACCCAGTACTTC.

The chain carries TRBV27 and TRBJ2-1; tentatively, D is TRBD1 (5 bases). The CDR3 is made up of 15 amino acids. Trimming took 5 bases from V and 6 from J, leaving 17 bases between them. Germline V gene data show CDR1 as MNHEY and CDR2 as SMNVEV (reference sequence). CDR3 loop: CASSPQEGSRNEQFF. The CDR3 DNA reads TGTGCCAGCAGTCCACAGGAAGGGTCCCGCAATGAGCAGTTCTTC.

The chain couples TRBV7-9 to TRBJ2-5; no clear D gene. The V end was cut by 5 bases, the J end by 2 bases, with 18 bases between. The CDR3 has 16 residues. The V gene's germline CDR1 is SEHNR and CDR2 FQNEAQ (reference sequence). For the CDR3, the DNA is TGTGCCAGCAGCATTAGATATATAGGCCGACAAGAGACCCAGTACTTC. Translating gives CASSIRYIGRQETQYF.

V and J are TRBV19 and TRBJ2-7; a possible D gene is TRBD1 (6 bases). This CDR3 is built from 15 residues. The germline V gene encodes CDR1 LNHDA and CDR2 SQIVND (reference sequence). Trimming took off 5 bases at V and 1 base at J, with 15 bases between the two ends. The CDR3 nucleotides are TGTGCCAGTAGTCTCAGGGGAAGTTCATCCTACGAGCAGTACTTC. It is translated as CASSLRGSSSYEQYF.

This clone was observed a handful of times. The chain employs TRBV5-8 and TRBJ2-7; D possibly corresponds to TRBD2 (6 bases). Germline V gene data show CDR1 as SGHTS and CDR2 as YDEGEE. V shed 3 bases and J shed 0 bases, with 22 bases lying between them. This CDR3 contains 18 residues. The CDR3 region is CASSSRGWSGLFSYEQYF. DNA for the CDR3: TGTGCCAGCAGCTCCCGAGGTTGGAGCGGGCTATTCTCCTACGAGCAGTACTTC.

The chain employs TRBV6-1 and TRBJ2-7, with a possible D match to TRBD1 (7 bases). V was trimmed by 1 base and J by 3 bases, leaving 10 bases between them. This CDR3 is 14 amino acids long. Germline V lookup: CDR1 MNHNS, CDR2 SASEGT. CDR3 region: CASSEGQGGYEQYF. The CDR3 nucleotides are TGTGCCAGCAGTGAAGGACAGGGAGGCTACGAGCAGTACTTC.

The gene calls are TRBV7-6 and TRBJ1-4, with 8 bases fitting TRBD1. Germline V gene sequence: CDR1 SGHVS, CDR2 FNYEAQ. CDR3 length: 14 residues. J was trimmed by 7 bases and V by 5 bases; bases with no gene match: 6. CDR3 nucleotides: TGTGCCAGCAGCCTCCAGGGGGCAGGTGAAAAACTGTTTTTT. Protein: CASSLQGAGEKLFF.

The rearrangement joins TRBV5-6 to TRBJ2-7; 7 nucleotides match TRBD1. CDR1 is SGHDT, CDR2 YYEEEE, per germline. J lost 1 base, V lost 1 base, and 11 bases had no gene match. The CDR3 is 17 amino acids. The chain's CDR3 is CASSLTPYRGWSYEQYF. CDR3 sequence (DNA): TGTGCCAGCAGCTTGACCCCCTACAGGGGCTGGTCCTACGAGCAGTACTTC.

The chain is built from TRBV27 and TRBJ1-5; tentatively, D is TRBD1 (5 bases). Germline lookup yields CDR1 MNHEY and CDR2 SMNVEV (reference sequence). The CDR3 spans 12 residues. With 5 bases removed from V and 5 bases from J, the gap between germline ends came to 7 bases. The CDR3 is CASSPGYQPQHF. The CDR3 nucleotides read TGTGCCAGCAGTCCAGGGTATCAGCCCCAGCATTTT.

The chain combines TRBV4-3 with TRBJ2-7, with 8 bases that match TRBD2. With V trimmed by 0 bases and J by 3 bases, 10 bases remained unmatched. Germline loops: CDR1 LGHNA, CDR2 YSLEER. The CDR3 has 17 residues. The CDR3 nucleotides are TGCGCCAGCAGCCAAGATTGGGAAGCGGGAGAATTCTACGAGCAGTACTTC. Protein product: CASSQDWEAGEFYEQYF.

The chain uses TRBV29-1 and TRBJ1-2; 9 bases fit TRBD1. This CDR3 spans 13 amino acids. From germline, CDR1 is SQVTM and CDR2 ANQGSEA. The V and J ends lost 5 bases and 2 bases, in that order; junction bases with no gene match: 3. CDR3 bases: TGCAGCGTTTGGGACAGGGAGAACTATGGCTACACCTTC. This gives the protein CSVWDRENYGYTF.

This rearrangement joins TRBV27 to TRBJ1-1, with a weak D call TRBD1 (5 bases). The V gene lost 8 bases and the J gene lost 0 bases, with 10 bases spanning the gap. CDR1 MNHEY and CDR2 SMNVEV come from the germline V gene (reference sequence). The CDR3 contains 13 residues. CDR3 DNA sequence: TGTGCCAGCCAGGGACGGTTGAACACTGAAGCTTTCTTT. Its protein is CASQGRLNTEAFF.

This clone was counted a few times. The chain couples TRBV9 to TRBJ2-2; D not resolved. The germline V and J ends were trimmed by 0 bases and 6 bases, with 3 bases remaining between them. This CDR3 contains 12 residues. Germline loops: CDR1 SGDLS, CDR2 YYNGEE. CDR3 sequence: CASSVGSGELFF. The CDR3 DNA sequence: TGTGCCAGCAGCGTAGGTTCCGGGGAGCTGTTTTTT. Full variable domain (missing parts from reference TRBV9 and TRBJ2-2): DSGVTQTPKHLITATGQRVTLRCSPRSGDLSVYWYQQSLDQGLQFLIQYYNGEERAKGNILERFSAQQFPDLHSELNLSSLELGDSALYFCASSVGSGELFFGEGSRLTVL.

J is TRBJ2-6 and V is TRBV28; perhaps TRBD1 as D (6 bases). V lost 1 base, J lost 4 bases, and 11 bases lay in between. The CDR3 has 16 residues. Germline loops: CDR1 MDHEN, CDR2 SYDVKM. This CDR3 reads CASSLFTGSGANVLTF. The DNA for the CDR3 is TGTGCCAGCAGTTTATTCACAGGGTCCGGGGCCAACGTCCTGACTTTC.

The chain carries TRBV4-1 and TRBJ2-7; D is perhaps TRBD2 (5 bases). From germline, CDR1 is MGHRA and CDR2 YSYEKL. V dropped 3 bases and J dropped 6 bases, with 12 bases sitting between them. The CDR3 is made up of 13 amino acids. The CDR3 loop reads CASSQSSRAEQYF. In DNA form, the CDR3 reads TGCGCCAGCAGCCAGAGCTCGAGGGCCGAGCAGTACTTC.

The CDR3: CATSLYGTYNEKLFF. The DNA for the CDR3 is TGTGCCACCAGCCTATATGGGACCTATAATGAAAAACTGTTTTTT. This rearrangement joins TRBV15 to TRBJ1-4; tentatively, D is TRBD1 (5 bases). Trimming removed 5 bases from V and 4 bases from J, with 14 bases in between. This CDR3 has 15 amino acids. Per the germline V gene, CDR1 is LNHNV and CDR2 is YYDKDF (reference sequence).

This chain links TRBV27 with TRBJ2-7; 7 nucleotides line up with TRBD1. The V segment lost 6 bases and the J segment 7 bases; nucleotides outside the gene matches: 12. The germline V gene has CDR1 MNHEY and CDR2 SMNVEV (reference sequence). This CDR3 has 14 amino acids. CDR3 nucleotide sequence: TGTGCCAGCAGCCTAACAGGGGTCCTTTGGGAGCAGTACTTC. It specifies CASSLTGVLWEQYF.

The rearrangement joins TRBV27 to TRBJ2-7; D is ambiguous. Germline lookup yields CDR1 MNHEY and CDR2 SMNVEV (reference sequence). Trimming shortened V by 4 bases and J by 0 bases, and 7 bases separated the two germline ends. The CDR3 length is 13 residues. The CDR3 sequence is CASSWGSSYEQYF. DNA of the CDR3: TGTGCCAGCAGTTGGGGTAGCTCCTACGAGCAGTACTTC.

This chain uses TRBV5-6 with TRBJ1-5; no firm D call. Germline CDR1 SGHDT, CDR2 YYEEEE. There are 15 residues in the CDR3. Trimming stripped 0 bases from V and 6 bases from J, with 13 bases between. The CDR3 loop reads CASSLGGGPRQPQHF. CDR3 nucleotides: TGTGCCAGCAGCTTGGGAGGAGGGCCCCGTCAGCCCCAGCATTTT.

This chain uses TRBV6-1 with TRBJ2-1, with 9 bases lining up with TRBD1. Germline V lookup: CDR1 MNHNS, CDR2 SASEGT. Germline trimming cut 2 bases from V and 9 bases from J; bases unmatched to any gene: 11. The CDR3 spans 16 residues. The CDR3 reads CASSEWGQGLISEQFF. DNA of the CDR3: TGTGCCAGCAGTGAATGGGGACAGGGTCTTATCAGTGAGCAGTTCTTC.